Below are 29 T cell receptor beta chains sequenced from a single sample in a study of lymphopenia after photon versus proton radiotherapy. Measured with immunoSEQ multiplex PCR; TCRdb has only the in-frame clones, and not every one. The sample lists tens of thousands of clones; over 75% were seen once. The specimen was peripheral blood, collected from a patient treated with photon-based radiotherapy. Receptors were obtained from a man in his forties with gastric cancer.

The chain recombines TRBV19 with TRBJ2-7, with 11 bases fitting TRBD2. Germline CDR1 is LNHDA and CDR2 is SQIVND (reference sequence). V lost 5 bases and J lost 6; bases outside the gene matches: 18. The CDR3 covers 18 residues. In DNA, the CDR3 is TGTGCCAGTAGTTCCTACGGCGGGACTAGCGGCGCACCGCCCGAGCAGTACTTC. It specifies CASSSYGGTSGAPPEQYF.

The gene calls are TRBV30 and TRBJ2-7; D not resolved. V was cut by 4 bases and J by 1 base, with 14 bases left in between. CDR3 length: 14 amino acids. Germline V gene sequence: CDR1 GTSNPN, CDR2 SVGIG (reference sequence). This chain's CDR3 is CAWTEAVGSYEQYF. The CDR3 nucleotides are TGTGCCTGGACGGAAGCAGTCGGGTCCTACGAGCAGTACTTC.

This chain connects TRBV27 to TRBJ1-6; 8 bases fit TRBD1. This CDR3 region has 14 residues. V lost 4 bases to trimming and J lost 10 bases; unmatched junction nucleotides: 6. Germline V gives CDR1 MNHEY, CDR2 SMNVEV (reference sequence). CDR3 nucleotides: TGTGCCAGCAGTTCACAGGGGGTGGGGTCACCCCTCCACTTT. This sequence encodes CASSSQGVGSPLHF.

DNA of the CDR3: TGTGCCAGCAGCCGGCGGGGTCCGTGGACTGAAGCTTTCTTT. Protein sequence: CASSRRGPWTEAFF. This chain connects TRBV7-2 to TRBJ1-1; no clear D gene. The CDR3 sequence is 14 residues long. Germline loops: CDR1 SGHTA, CDR2 FQGNSA. Deletions cut 5 bases from V and 5 bases from J, with 15 bases between. The variable domain in full, with the rest retrieved from reference TRBV7-2 and TRBJ1-1, is GAGVSQSPSNKVTEKGKDVELRCDPISGHTALYWYRQSLGQGLEFLIYFQGNSAPDKSGLPSDRFSAERTGGSVSTLTIQRTQQEDSAVYLCASSRRGPWTEAFFGQGTRLTVV.

The chain carries TRBV4-3 and TRBJ1-2, with D maybe TRBD1 (5 bases). V lost 4 bases, J lost 1 base, and 16 bases lay in between. The germline V gene encodes CDR1 LGHNA and CDR2 YSLEER. This CDR3 region has 16 residues. Written as DNA, the CDR3 is TGCGCCAGCAGCCGCGTTGGGGCAGGAAATAACTATGGCTACACCTTC. Translated: CASSRVGAGNNYGYTF.

This chain joins TRBV13 and TRBJ2-7, with 9 bases aligning to TRBD1. The CDR3 length is 15 residues. V was pared by 5 bases and J by 5 bases, with 10 bases of the junction left unmatched. Per the germline V gene, CDR1 is PRHDT and CDR2 is FYEKMQ (reference sequence). The CDR3 DNA sequence: TGTGCCAGCAGCCCCACAGGGGACAGGGACGACGAGCAGTACTTC. Its protein is CASSPTGDRDDEQYF. Using reference TRBV13 and TRBJ2-7 for the parts outside the CDR3, the full variable domain is AAGVIQSPRHLIKEKRETATLKCYPIPRHDTVYWYQQGPGQDPQFLISFYEKMQSDKGSIPDRFSAQQFSDYHSELNMSSLELGDSALYFCASSPTGDRDDEQYFGPGTRLTVT.

The chain recombines TRBV12-5 with TRBJ1-6; D perhaps matches TRBD1 (6 bases). Germline V gives CDR1 LGHNT, CDR2 FRNRAP. V lost 6 bases and J lost 10, with 19 bases in between. The CDR3 runs to 15 residues. CDR3 nucleotides: TGTGCTAGTGGCCTGGGGGGGGCTCGGGGATCACCCCTCCACTTT. It specifies CASGLGGARGSPLHF.

The chain carries TRBV4-1 and TRBJ1-2; TRBD1 matches 7 bases. Germline CDR1 reads MGHRA; CDR2 reads YSYEKL. The J segment lost 8 bases and the V segment lost 1 base, leaving 4 bases of the junction unmatched. The CDR3 is 13 residues long. The chain's CDR3 is CASSQGGTAGYTF. Here the CDR3 DNA reads TGCGCCAGCAGCCAAGGTGGGACAGCGGGCTACACCTTC.

The V call is TRBV4-1, the J call TRBJ1-4; 8 positions match TRBD1. V shed 4 bases, J shed 4 bases, and the junction held 5 bases outside the gene matches. There are 15 residues in the CDR3. Germline V gene data show CDR1 as MGHRA and CDR2 as YSYEKL. This chain's CDR3 is CASSPKQGDNEKLFF. In DNA form, the CDR3 reads TGCGCCAGCAGCCCGAAACAGGGGGATAATGAAAAACTGTTTTTT.

The chain carries TRBV29-1 and TRBJ1-1; TRBD1 might be the D (5 bases). Germline V gene lookup returns CDR1 SQVTM and CDR2 ANQGSEA. V gave up 3 bases and J gave up 1 base, with 15 bases separating them. This CDR3 comprises 15 residues. CDR3 sequence (DNA): TGCAGCGTTGACAAACCAGGGCTGACGAACACTGAAGCTTTCTTT. Translation gives CSVDKPGLTNTEAFF. Together with reference TRBV29-1 and TRBJ1-1, the CDR3 gives the full variable domain: SAVISQKPSRDICQRGTSLTIQCQVDSQVTMMFWYRQQPGQSLTLIATANQGSEATYESGFVIDKFPISRPNLTFSTLTVSNMSPEDSSIYLCSVDKPGLTNTEAFFGQGTRLTVV.

The chain combines TRBV4-3 with TRBJ2-5; D not certain. From germline, CDR1 is LGHNA and CDR2 YSLEER. The CDR3 sequence is 13 residues long. Trimming stripped 4 bases from V and 1 base from J, with 7 bases between. The CDR3 DNA reads as TGCGCCAGCAGCCTATTACTCCAAGAGACCCAGTACTTC. Translating it yields CASSLLLQETQYF.

This clone was found once. This chain connects TRBV29-1 to TRBJ1-2; D possibly corresponds to TRBD1 (6 bases). This CDR3 has 16 amino acids. CDR1 is SQVTM and CDR2 is ANQGSEA in the germline V gene. V was pared by 0 bases and J by 4 bases, with 18 bases between. CDR3: CSVEELGQSKVYGYTF. The CDR3 nucleotides are TGCAGCGTTGAAGAACTCGGACAGAGTAAGGTCTATGGCTACACCTTC.

This chain connects TRBV5-1 to TRBJ1-2; maybe TRBD1 (6 bases). V was cut by 0 bases and J by 3 bases, with 9 bases left in between. The germline gives CDR1 SGHRS, CDR2 YFSETQ. This CDR3 region has 14 residues. CDR3 region: CASSLAGQHYGYTF. Here the CDR3 DNA reads TGCGCCAGCAGCTTGGCCGGACAGCACTATGGCTACACCTTC. The full variable domain, its missing parts supplied by reference TRBV5-1 and TRBJ1-2, is KAGVTQTPRYLIKTRGQQVTLSCSPISGHRSVSWYQQTPGQGLQFLFEYFSETQRNKGNFPGRFSGRQFSNSRSEMNVSTLELGDSALYLCASSLAGQHYGYTFGSGTRLTVV.

This chain joins TRBV5-6 and TRBJ2-7; TRBD1 matches at 8 bases. J gave up 3 bases and V 5 bases, and 4 bases lay outside the gene matches. CDR1 is SGHDT and CDR2 is YYEEEE in the germline V gene. The CDR3 is 13 amino acids. CDR3 DNA sequence: TGTGCCAGCAGTGCGACAGGGGACTACGAGCAGTACTTC. It codes for CASSATGDYEQYF.

The chain carries TRBV4-3 and TRBJ1-2, with D uncertain. The V gene lost 1 base and the J gene lost 6 bases, with 18 bases spanning the gap. The CDR3 has 16 amino acids. Germline V gene lookup returns CDR1 LGHNA and CDR2 YSLEER. In nucleotides, the CDR3 is TGCGCCAGCAGCCAAGCGTACCAGCAAGGGTGGAATGGCTACACCTTC. Translation: CASSQAYQQGWNGYTF.

The chain is built from TRBV30 and TRBJ2-3; TRBD1 matches at 12 bases. V lost 4 bases to trimming and J lost 6 bases; unmatched junction nucleotides: 5. Germline loops: CDR1 GTSNPN, CDR2 SVGIG (reference sequence). The length of the CDR3 is 14 residues. The DNA for the CDR3 is TGTGCCTGGAACCTGGGACAGGGGGCGGATACGCAGTATTTT. Its protein product is CAWNLGQGADTQYF.

The rearrangement uses TRBV6-1 and TRBJ1-4; D uncertain. V was cut by 8 bases and J by 0 bases, with 10 bases left in between. This CDR3 contains 14 residues. Germline-derived CDR1 and CDR2 are MNHNS and SASEGT. This CDR3 reads CASEEEATNEKLFF. The CDR3, as DNA: TGTGCCAGCGAGGAGGAGGCAACTAATGAAAAACTGTTTTTT.

V gene TRBV5-1 combines with J gene TRBJ1-1; a weak D match, TRBD1 (5 bases). The V end lost 4 bases, the J end lost 1 base, and 11 bases lay between the germline ends. The CDR3 is made up of 14 amino acids. CDR1 and CDR2 from the germline V gene are SGHRS and YFSETQ. The CDR3 bases are TGCGCCAGCAGCGACGGGACGGGGAACACTGAAGCTTTCTTT. Translating it yields CASSDGTGNTEAFF.

The table lists this clone with a few counts. In the same sample, other DNA sequences code for this CDR3. The chain joins TRBV5-1 to TRBJ2-1; no clear D. The CDR3 is 14 amino acids. The germline CDR1 and CDR2 sequences are SGHRS and YFSETQ. The V end was cut by 2 bases, the J end by 4 bases, with 10 bases between. CDR3 DNA: TGCGCCAGCAGCTTCGGATCCTCGTACAATGAGCAGTTCTTC. This gives the protein CASSFGSSYNEQFF.

The rearrangement uses TRBV5-1 and TRBJ1-4, with TRBD1 identical over 11 bases. Trimming took 4 bases from V and 8 from J; bases not matched to a gene: 7. CDR1 and CDR2 (germline): SGHRS, YFSETQ. The CDR3 covers 15 residues. The CDR3, as DNA: TGCGCCAGCAGCGCTCCCGGGACAGGGGGAGAAAAACTGTTTTTT. Its protein is CASSAPGTGGEKLFF.

The chain employs TRBV10-3 and TRBJ1-2; possibly TRBD1 for D (6 bases). The germline V gene encodes CDR1 ENHRY and CDR2 SYGVKD. The length of the CDR3 is 15 residues. V was pared by 0 bases and J by 9 bases, with 17 bases between. CDR3 in amino acids: CAISESGRGAVSYTF. The CDR3, as DNA: TGTGCCATCAGTGAGTCTGGCAGGGGAGCTGTTAGCTACACCTTC.

The CDR3 region is CASSLTIGVEQYF. The CDR3 region has the DNA TGTGCCAGCTCACTGACGATAGGGGTCGAGCAGTACTTC. This sequence joins TRBV18 and TRBJ2-7, with D possibly being TRBD1 (5 bases). The CDR3 sequence is 13 residues long. V lost 4 bases, J lost 6 bases, and 13 bases lay in between. From germline, CDR1 is KGHSH and CDR2 LQKENI.

CDR3: CASSLAYSGGGEDTQYF. In DNA form, the CDR3 reads TGTGCCAGCAGCTTAGCGTATTCGGGCGGGGGGGAAGATACGCAGTATTTT. The chain combines TRBV7-6 with TRBJ2-3; 9 bases are shared with TRBD2. Trimming at V came to 0 bases and at J to 5 bases, leaving 9 bases not matched to a gene. The CDR3 is made up of 17 amino acids. Germline V gives CDR1 SGHVS, CDR2 FNYEAQ.

The CDR3 spells CAWSVHGGEEKLFF. DNA of the CDR3: TGTGCCTGGAGTGTACACGGGGGTGAAGAAAAACTGTTTTTT. The genes are TRBV30 and TRBJ1-4; weak D call: TRBD1 (5 bases). This CDR3 comprises 14 residues. Trimming cost V 0 bases and J 8 bases, with 13 bases left between them. Germline V gene lookup returns CDR1 GTSNPN and CDR2 SVGIG (reference sequence).

This clone has just one count. The chain combines TRBV10-3 with TRBJ1-1; no clear D gene. Germline assignment: CDR1 ENHRY and CDR2 SYGVKD. This CDR3 has 13 amino acids. V was trimmed by 6 bases and J by 11 bases, leaving 19 bases between them. This CDR3 reads CAIRDNRRTEAFF. CDR3 sequence (DNA): TGTGCCATCAGGGATAATCGGCGTACCGAGGCTTTCTTT.

V and J are TRBV29-1 and TRBJ1-2; 8 bases map to TRBD1. This CDR3 contains 13 residues. V dropped 4 bases and J dropped 3; count of bases not matched to a gene: 4. Germline-derived CDR1 and CDR2 are SQVTM and ANQGSEA. In DNA form, the CDR3 reads TGCAGCGTTGGGGAGACAGGGGACTATGGCTACACCTTC. Its protein product is CSVGETGDYGYTF.

The chain combines TRBV9 with TRBJ1-2, with 11 positions matching TRBD1. The V segment lost 3 bases and the J segment 3 bases; nucleotides outside the gene matches: 1. Germline assignment: CDR1 SGDLS and CDR2 YYNGEE. The CDR3 loop spans 14 amino acids. CDR3 nucleotide sequence: TGTGCCAGCAGCGGGACAGGGGGCGACTATGGCTACACCTTC. Translation gives CASSGTGGDYGYTF.

The chain employs TRBV7-2 and TRBJ1-2, with D possibly being TRBD1 (5 bases). The length of the CDR3 is 15 residues. V gave up 3 bases and J gave up 7 bases, with 18 bases separating them. CDR1 is SGHTA, CDR2 FQGNSA, per germline. The CDR3 sequence is CASSLRGRPISGYTF. In nucleotides, the CDR3 is TGTGCCAGCAGCTTGCGGGGACGGCCCATCTCTGGCTACACCTTC.

The count of this clone is one. The chain combines TRBV2 with TRBJ1-1; possibly TRBD1 for D (6 bases). The CDR3 sequence is 14 residues long. Deletions cut 6 bases from V and 3 bases from J, with 14 bases between. Germline-derived CDR1 and CDR2 are SNHLY and FYNNEI. CDR3 sequence (DNA): TGTGCCAGCAGGGACAGCACACGCCACACTGAAGCTTTCTTT. Translating gives CASRDSTRHTEAFF.